Listed below are T cell receptor beta chains from one sample, sequenced in a study of CD8+CD57+ T cells in acquired aplastic anemia. TCRdb reprocessed the reads with MiXCR, giving one entry per CDR3 protein. The data contain 270,000 or so distinct CDR3 sequences, roughly 80% of them singletons. Sequenced input: sorted CD4+, CD8+, or CD8+CD57+ T cells (not recorded which) from PBMCs. All receptors come from a human donor with aplastic anemia. CDR3s include the opening cysteine and the closing phenylalanine or tryptophan. The order of the fields is V gene, D gene, clone size, J gene, CDR3 protein, CDR3 DNA. D genes are given only for firm matches. Part of the rows lack a size; the others show once, few, many or a class for expanded clones.

V: TRBV11-3
D: -
size: -
J: TRBJ2-6
CDR3: CASSFLSTSGANVLTF
DNA: TGTGCCAGCAGCTTTCTTTCCACCTCTGGGGCCAACGTCCTGACTTTC

V: TRBV7-2
D: -
size: few
J: TRBJ2-3
CDR3: CASRYGLTDTQYF
DNA: TGTGCCAGCAGGTACGGTCTCACAGATACGCAGTATTTT

V: TRBV27
D: -
size: -
J: TRBJ2-1
CDR3: CASRWTVTEGEQFF
DNA: TGTGCCAGCAGGTGGACTGTAACTGAGGGTGAGCAGTTCTTC

V: TRBV2
D: -
size: -
J: TRBJ2-5
CDR3: CASGNGATDEPQYF
DNA: TGTGCCAGCGGGAACGGGGCCACCGATGAGCCGCAGTATTTC

V: TRBV7-6
D: -
size: -
J: TRBJ2-3
CDR3: CASSLAAGTEALFF
DNA: TGTGCCAGCAGCTTAGCGGCAGGGACCGAAGCTCTCTTTTTT

V: TRBV7-3
D: TRBD1
size: -
J: TRBJ2-1
CDR3: CASSKDRGNGPDKQFF
DNA: TGTGCCAGCAGCAAGGACAGGGGAAACGGTCCGGATAAGCAGTTCTTC

V: TRBV7-9
D: -
size: -
J: TRBJ2-3
CDR3: CASRDVRGDLFFF
DNA: TGTGCCAGCAGGGACGTACGCGGGGATCTGTTTTTTTTT

V: TRBV24-1
D: -
size: -
J: TRBJ2-3
CDR3: CATSGQFTDTQYF
DNA: TGTGCCACCTCCGGACAGTTCACAGATACGCAGTATTTT

V: TRBV7-9
D: -
size: -
J: TRBJ1-1
CDR3: CAISLGSAGAEQVFF
DNA: TGTGCCATCAGCTTGGGTAGCGCGGGGGCTGAGCAGGTCTTCTTT

V: TRBV7-2
D: TRBD1
size: once
J: TRBJ1-1
CDR3: CASSLELTGNCGAFF
DNA: TGTGCCAGCAGCTTAGAGCTGACAGGGAACTGTGGAGCTTTCTTT

V: TRBV19
D: TRBD1
size: -
J: TRBJ2-5
CDR3: CASSLTGGADYGQYF
DNA: TGTGCCAGCAGCTTGACAGGGGGCGCCGACTACGGCCAGTACTTC

V: TRBV12-3/TRBV12-4
D: -
size: -
J: TRBJ2-5
CDR3: CASSRGTKETQYF
DNA: TGTGCCAGCAGCCGCGGGACCAAAGAGACCCAGTACTTC

V: TRBV12-3/TRBV12-4
D: -
size: -
J: TRBJ1-6
CDR3: CASGIYNEQVTSSYNSPLHF
DNA: TGTGCCAGCGGAATCTACAATGAGCAGGTTACTAGTTCCTATAATTCACCCCTCCACTTT

V: TRBV7-9
D: -
size: -
J: TRBJ2-7
CDR3: CASSLEDSVYEQYF
DNA: TGTGCCAGCAGCTTAGAGGACTCAGTGTACGAGCAGTACTTC

V: TRBV7-9
D: -
size: -
J: TRBJ1-2
CDR3: CASSLERNGLANSYTF
DNA: TGTGCCAGCAGCTTGGAAAGAAACGGGCTCGCAAATAGCTACACCTTC

V: TRBV7-8
D: TRBD1
size: -
J: TRBJ2-3
CDR3: CASGDGTADTPYF
DNA: TGTGCCAGCGGGGACGGGACAGCAGATACGCCGTATTTT

V: TRBV2
D: -
size: once
J: TRBJ1-1
CDR3: CASSLEQASTEAFF
DNA: TGTGCCAGCAGCTTGGAACAGGCGTCCACTGAAGCTTTCTTT

V: TRBV7-3
D: -
size: -
J: TRBJ1-1
CDR3: CASSRDLNGVEHSFF
DNA: TGTGCCAGCTCAAGAGATCTCAACGGGGTCGAGCACTCATTCTTT

V: TRBV7-9
D: -
size: -
J: TRBJ2-3
CDR3: CASSAATDTQYFYF
DNA: -

V: TRBV19
D: -
size: -
J: TRBJ1-2
CDR3: CASSITSGADNGQSF
DNA: TGTGCCAGCAGTATAACAAGCGGCGCCGACAATGGGCAGTCCTTC